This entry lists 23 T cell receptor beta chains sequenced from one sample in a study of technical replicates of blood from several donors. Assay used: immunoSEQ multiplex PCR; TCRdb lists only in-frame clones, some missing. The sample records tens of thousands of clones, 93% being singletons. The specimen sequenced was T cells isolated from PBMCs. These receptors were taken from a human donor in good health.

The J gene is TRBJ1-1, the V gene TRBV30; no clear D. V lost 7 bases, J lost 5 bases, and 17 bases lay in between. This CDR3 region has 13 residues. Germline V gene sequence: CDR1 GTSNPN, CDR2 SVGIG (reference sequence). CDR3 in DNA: TGTGCCTCCCATTTTATAGGGAGGACTGAAGCTTTCTTT. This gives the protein CASHFIGRTEAFF. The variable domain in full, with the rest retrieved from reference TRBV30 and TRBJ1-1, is SQTIHQWPATLVQPVGSPLSLECTVEGTSNPNLYWYRQAAGRGLQLLFYSVGIGQISSEVPQNLSASRPQDRQFILSSKKLLLSDSGFYLCASHFIGRTEAFFGQGTRLTVV.

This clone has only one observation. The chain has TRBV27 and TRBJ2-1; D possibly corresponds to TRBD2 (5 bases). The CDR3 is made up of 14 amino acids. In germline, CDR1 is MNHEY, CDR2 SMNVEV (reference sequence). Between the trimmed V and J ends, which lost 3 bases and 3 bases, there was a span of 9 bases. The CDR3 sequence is CASSFGSDYNEQFF. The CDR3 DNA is TGTGCCAGCAGTTTTGGGAGCGACTACAATGAGCAGTTCTTC.

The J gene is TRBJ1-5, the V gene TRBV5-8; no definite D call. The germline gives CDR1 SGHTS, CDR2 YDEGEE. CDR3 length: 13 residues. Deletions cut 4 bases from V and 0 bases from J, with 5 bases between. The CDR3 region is CASSPFSNQPQHF. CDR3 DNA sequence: TGTGCCAGCAGCCCGTTTAGCAATCAGCCCCAGCATTTT.

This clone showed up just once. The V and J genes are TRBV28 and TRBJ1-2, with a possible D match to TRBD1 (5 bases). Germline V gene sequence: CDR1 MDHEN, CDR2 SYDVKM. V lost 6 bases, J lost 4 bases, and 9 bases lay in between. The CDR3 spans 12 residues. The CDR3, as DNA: TGTGCCAGCAGCCGGGGGACCTATGGCTACACCTTC. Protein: CASSRGTYGYTF.

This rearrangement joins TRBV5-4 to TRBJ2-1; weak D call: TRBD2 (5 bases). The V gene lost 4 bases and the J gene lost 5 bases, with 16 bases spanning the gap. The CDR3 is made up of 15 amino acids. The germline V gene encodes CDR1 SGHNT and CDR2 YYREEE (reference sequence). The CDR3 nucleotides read TGTGCCAGCAGCCTGGGTCCGGAGGAGGACAATGAGCAGTTCTTC. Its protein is CASSLGPEEDNEQFF.

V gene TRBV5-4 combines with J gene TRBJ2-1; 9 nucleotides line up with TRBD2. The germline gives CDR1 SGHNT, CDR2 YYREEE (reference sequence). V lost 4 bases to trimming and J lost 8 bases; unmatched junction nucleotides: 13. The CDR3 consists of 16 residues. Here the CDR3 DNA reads TGTGCCAGCAGCCTGGGGCAGTCTAGCGGGATCTATGAGCAGTTCTTC. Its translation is CASSLGQSSGIYEQFF.

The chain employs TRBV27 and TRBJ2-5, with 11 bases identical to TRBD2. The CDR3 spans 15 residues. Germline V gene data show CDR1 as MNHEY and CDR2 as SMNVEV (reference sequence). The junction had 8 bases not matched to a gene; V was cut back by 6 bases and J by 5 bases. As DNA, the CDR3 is TGTGCCAGCAGCCTAGGGACTAGCGGAATTGAGACCCAGTACTTC. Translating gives CASSLGTSGIETQYF.

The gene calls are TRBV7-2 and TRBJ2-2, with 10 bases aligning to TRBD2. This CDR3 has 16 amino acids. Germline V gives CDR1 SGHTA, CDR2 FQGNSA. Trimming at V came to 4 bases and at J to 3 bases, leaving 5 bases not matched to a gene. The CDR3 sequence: CASSSLAGDYTGELFF. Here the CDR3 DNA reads TGTGCCAGCAGCTCGCTAGCGGGAGACTACACCGGGGAGCTGTTTTTT. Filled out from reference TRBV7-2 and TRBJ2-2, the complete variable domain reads GAGVSQSPSNKVTEKGKDVELRCDPISGHTALYWYRQSLGQGLEFLIYFQGNSAPDKSGLPSDRFSAERTGGSVSTLTIQRTQQEDSAVYLCASSSLAGDYTGELFFGEGSRLTVL.

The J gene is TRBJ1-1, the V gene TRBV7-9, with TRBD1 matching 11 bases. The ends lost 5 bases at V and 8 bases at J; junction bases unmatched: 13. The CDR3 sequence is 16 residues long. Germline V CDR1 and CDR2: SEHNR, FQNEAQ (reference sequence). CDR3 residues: CASSPRTGGTFTEAFF. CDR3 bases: TGTGCCAGCAGCCCTAGGACAGGGGGCACGTTCACCGAAGCTTTCTTT.

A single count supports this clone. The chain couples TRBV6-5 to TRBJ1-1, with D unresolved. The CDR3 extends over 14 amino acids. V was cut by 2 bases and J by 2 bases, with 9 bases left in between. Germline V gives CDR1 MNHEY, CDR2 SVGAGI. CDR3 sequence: CASSYGQFNTEAFF. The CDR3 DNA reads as TGTGCCAGCAGTTACGGGCAGTTTAACACTGAAGCTTTCTTT.

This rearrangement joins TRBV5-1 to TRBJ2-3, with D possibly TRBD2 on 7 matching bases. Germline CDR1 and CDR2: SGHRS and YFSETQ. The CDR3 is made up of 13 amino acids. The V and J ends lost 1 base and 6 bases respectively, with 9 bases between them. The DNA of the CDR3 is TGCGCCAGCAGCTTGCGGGGGGCGGATACGCAGTATTTT. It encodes CASSLRGADTQYF.

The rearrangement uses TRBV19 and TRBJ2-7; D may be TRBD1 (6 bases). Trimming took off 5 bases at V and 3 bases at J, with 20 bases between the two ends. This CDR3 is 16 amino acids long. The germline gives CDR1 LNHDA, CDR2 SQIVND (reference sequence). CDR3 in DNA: TGTGCCAGTAGTCCGGGAAGGGGGTCAACGAGCTACGAGCAGTACTTC. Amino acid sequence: CASSPGRGSTSYEQYF.

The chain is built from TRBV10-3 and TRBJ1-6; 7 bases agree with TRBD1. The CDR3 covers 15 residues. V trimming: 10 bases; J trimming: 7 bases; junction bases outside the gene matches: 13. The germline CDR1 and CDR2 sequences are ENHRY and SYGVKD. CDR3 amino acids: CATIMSAQGNSPLHF. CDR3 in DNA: TGTGCCACTATCATGAGTGCACAGGGGAATTCACCCCTCCACTTT.

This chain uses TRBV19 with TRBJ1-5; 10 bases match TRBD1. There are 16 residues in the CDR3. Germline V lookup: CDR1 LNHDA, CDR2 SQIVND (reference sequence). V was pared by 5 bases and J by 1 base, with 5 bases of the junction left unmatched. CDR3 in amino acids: CASSPRQGASNQPQHF. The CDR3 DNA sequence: TGTGCCAGTAGTCCCCGACAGGGGGCAAGCAATCAGCCCCAGCATTTT.

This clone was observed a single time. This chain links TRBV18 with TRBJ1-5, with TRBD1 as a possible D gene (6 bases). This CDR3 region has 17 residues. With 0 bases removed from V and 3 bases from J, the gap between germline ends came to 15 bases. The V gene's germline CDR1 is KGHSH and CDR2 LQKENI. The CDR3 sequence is CASSPPNRGSVNQPQHF. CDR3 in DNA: TGTGCCAGCTCACCACCGAATAGGGGGTCGGTCAATCAGCCCCAGCATTTT.

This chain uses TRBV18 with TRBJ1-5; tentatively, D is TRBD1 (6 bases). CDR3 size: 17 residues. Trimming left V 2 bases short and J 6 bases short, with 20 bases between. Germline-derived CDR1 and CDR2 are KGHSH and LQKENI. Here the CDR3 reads CASSPDRLPGGTQPQHF. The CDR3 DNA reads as TGTGCCAGCTCACCAGACAGGTTACCCGGAGGAACTCAGCCCCAGCATTTT.

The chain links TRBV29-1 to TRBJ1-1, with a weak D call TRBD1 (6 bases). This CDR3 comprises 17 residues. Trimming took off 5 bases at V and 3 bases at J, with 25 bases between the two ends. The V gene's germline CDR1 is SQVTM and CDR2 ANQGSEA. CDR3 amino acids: CSVQEWDTQGADTEAFF. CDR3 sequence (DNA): TGCAGCGTTCAGGAGTGGGACACGCAAGGTGCGGACACTGAAGCTTTCTTT.

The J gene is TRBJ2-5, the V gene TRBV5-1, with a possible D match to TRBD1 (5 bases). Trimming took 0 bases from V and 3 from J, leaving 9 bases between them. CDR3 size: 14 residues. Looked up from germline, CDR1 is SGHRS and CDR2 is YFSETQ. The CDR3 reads CASSLGGREETQYF. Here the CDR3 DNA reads TGCGCCAGCAGCTTGGGGGGCAGGGAAGAGACCCAGTACTTC.

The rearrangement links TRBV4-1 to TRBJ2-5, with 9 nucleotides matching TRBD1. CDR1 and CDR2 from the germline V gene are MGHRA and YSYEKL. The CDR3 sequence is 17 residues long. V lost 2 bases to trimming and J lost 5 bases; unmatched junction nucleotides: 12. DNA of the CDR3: TGCGCCAGCAGCCAACGAATCTCGGGACAGGGTTCTGAGACCCAGTACTTC. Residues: CASSQRISGQGSETQYF.

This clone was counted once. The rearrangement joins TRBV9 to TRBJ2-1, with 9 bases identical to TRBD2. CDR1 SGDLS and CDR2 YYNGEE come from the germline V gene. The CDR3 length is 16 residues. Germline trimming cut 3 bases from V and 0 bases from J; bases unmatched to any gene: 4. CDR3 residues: CASSGETSGSYNEQFF. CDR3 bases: TGTGCCAGCAGCGGCGAGACTAGCGGCTCCTACAATGAGCAGTTCTTC. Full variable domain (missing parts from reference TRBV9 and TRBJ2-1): DSGVTQTPKHLITATGQRVTLRCSPRSGDLSVYWYQQSLDQGLQFLIQYYNGEERAKGNILERFSAQQFPDLHSELNLSSLELGDSALYFCASSGETSGSYNEQFFGPGTRLTVL.

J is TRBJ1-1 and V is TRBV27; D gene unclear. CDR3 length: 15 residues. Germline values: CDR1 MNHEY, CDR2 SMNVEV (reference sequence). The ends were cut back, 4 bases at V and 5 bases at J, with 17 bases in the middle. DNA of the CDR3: TGTGCCAGCAGTTCCACAGCGAGACTAGCAACTGAAGCTTTCTTT. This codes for CASSSTARLATEAFF.

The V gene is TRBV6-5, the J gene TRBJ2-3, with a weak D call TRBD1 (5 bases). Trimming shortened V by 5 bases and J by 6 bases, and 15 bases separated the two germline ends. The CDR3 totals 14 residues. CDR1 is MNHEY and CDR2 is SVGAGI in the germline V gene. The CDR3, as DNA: TGTGCCAGCAGTCTAGGGGTGATAGCCGATACGCAGTATTTT. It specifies CASSLGVIADTQYF.

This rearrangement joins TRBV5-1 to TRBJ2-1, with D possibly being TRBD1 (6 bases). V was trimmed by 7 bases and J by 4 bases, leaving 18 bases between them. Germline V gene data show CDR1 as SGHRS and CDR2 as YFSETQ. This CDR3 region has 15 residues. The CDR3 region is CASVPEYREYNEQFF. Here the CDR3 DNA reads TGCGCCAGCGTCCCTGAGTACAGGGAATACAATGAGCAGTTCTTC.